This is a list of T cell receptor beta chains from one sample in a study of blood T cell repertoires in COVID-19. Only in-frame clones appear in the TCRdb table, and some are missing; sequencing was by immunoSEQ multiplex PCR. The sample has 200,000 to 300,000 clones; approximately 91% are singletons. Sequencing was carried out using peripheral blood. These receptors all come from a human donor in a cohort sampled during active COVID-19. The CDR3 runs from the conserved cysteine through the conserved F or W. A D gene is named only where the DNA matches it firmly. For some rows the clone size is stated as once, few or many, or as a class when expanded; others skip it.

clone_size: .
j_call: TRBJ1-6
v_call: TRBV28
d_call: TRBD1
cdr3_aa: CASSFGGTGGRPLHF
cdr3_nt: TGTGCCAGCAGTTTCGGAGGAACAGGGGGGAGGCCCCTCCACTTT

clone_size: .
j_call: TRBJ2-7
v_call: TRBV15
d_call: .
cdr3_aa: CATSRDLAYEQYF
cdr3_nt: TGTGCCACCAGCAGAGATTTAGCCTACGAGCAGTACTTC

clone_size: .
j_call: TRBJ2-7
v_call: TRBV27
d_call: .
cdr3_aa: CASSLGASYEQYF
cdr3_nt: TGTGCCAGCAGTTTAGGAGCAAGCTACGAGCAGTACTTC

clone_size: .
j_call: TRBJ1-1
v_call: TRBV7-9
d_call: .
cdr3_aa: CASSLTGMNTEAFF
cdr3_nt: TGTGCCAGCAGCTTAACAGGGATGAACACTGAAGCTTTCTTT

clone_size: few
j_call: TRBJ1-4
v_call: TRBV28
d_call: TRBD1
cdr3_aa: CALGTVGEKLFF
cdr3_nt: TGTGCCTTAGGGACAGTGGGCGAAAAACTGTTTTTT

clone_size: .
j_call: TRBJ2-1
v_call: TRBV28
d_call: TRBD2
cdr3_aa: CATRLAGPEQFF
cdr3_nt: TGTGCCACCCGACTAGCGGGCCCCGAGCAGTTCTTC

clone_size: .
j_call: TRBJ2-7
v_call: TRBV5-4
d_call: TRBD2
cdr3_aa: CASSLEREGNEQYF
cdr3_nt: TGTGCCAGCAGCTTGGAGCGGGAGGGGAACGAGCAGTACTTC

clone_size: .
j_call: TRBJ1-1
v_call: TRBV27
d_call: .
cdr3_aa: CASRGGQTNTEAFF
cdr3_nt: TGTGCCAGCAGGGGGGGGCAAACGAACACTGAAGCTTTCTTT

clone_size: .
j_call: TRBJ2-5
v_call: TRBV6-5
d_call: TRBD2
cdr3_aa: CASLTGQREAETQYF
cdr3_nt: TGTGCCAGTCTAACGGGTCAGCGGGAGGCAGAGACCCAGTACTTC

clone_size: .
j_call: TRBJ2-7
v_call: TRBV6-1
d_call: .
cdr3_aa: CASSEGVRSLLRKQYF
cdr3_nt: TGTGCCAGCAGTGAAGGGGTGAGGTCTCTTTTACGAAAGCAGTACTTC

clone_size: .
j_call: TRBJ2-7
v_call: TRBV12-3/TRBV12-4
d_call: .
cdr3_aa: CASSFYSYEQYF
cdr3_nt: TGTGCCAGCAGTTTTTACTCCTACGAGCAGTACTTC

clone_size: .
j_call: TRBJ2-1
v_call: TRBV7-2
d_call: TRBD2
cdr3_aa: CASSPPSGTTNNEQFF
cdr3_nt: TGTGCCAGCAGCCCCCCCTCCGGGACTACGAACAATGAGCAGTTCTTC

clone_size: .
j_call: TRBJ2-7
v_call: TRBV5-1
d_call: TRBD2
cdr3_aa: CASSGGTSGYEQYF
cdr3_nt: TGCGCCAGCAGCGGAGGGACTAGCGGATACGAGCAGTACTTC

clone_size: .
j_call: TRBJ1-1
v_call: TRBV7-2
d_call: TRBD1
cdr3_aa: CASSTQGARGTEAFF
cdr3_nt: TGTGCCAGCAGCACCCAGGGGGCGCGGGGTACTGAAGCTTTCTTT

clone_size: once
j_call: TRBJ1-1
v_call: TRBV7-2
d_call: TRBD1
cdr3_aa: CASSPGGQMNTEAFF
cdr3_nt: TGTGCCAGCAGCCCCGGGGGACAGATGAACACTGAAGCTTTCTTT

clone_size: .
j_call: TRBJ1-1
v_call: TRBV28
d_call: .
cdr3_aa: CASSRGKVEAFF
cdr3_nt: TGTGCCAGCAGTAGGGGTAAAGTTGAAGCTTTCTTT